Listed below are T cell receptor beta chains from one sample, sequenced in a study of OX40 agonist ivuxolimab in advanced cancers. Some clones are missing from TCRdb's copy, which holds only in-frame ones; the method was immunoSEQ multiplex PCR. The table shows around 19,000 clones, with around three quarters occurring only once. Sequenced material: CD4+ or CD8+ T cells sorted from blood, taken in a trial of the OX40 agonist ivuxolimab. The receptors shown here come from an adult with an advanced solid tumor such as melanoma, head and neck, liver or kidney cancer. The CDR3 runs from the conserved cysteine through the conserved F or W. A D gene is named only where the DNA matches it firmly. Expanded clones get a size class; other rows say once, few or many, or leave the size out.

D: -; V: TRBV6-1; length: 14; J: TRBJ2-7; size: -; CDR3: CASSEQVPSYEQYF; DNA: TGTGCCAGCAGTGAGCAGGTTCCCTCCTACGAGCAGTACTTC
D: TRBD1; V: TRBV5-5; length: 14; J: TRBJ2-1; size: -; CDR3: CASSVGQGANEQFF; DNA: TGTGCCAGCAGCGTAGGACAGGGGGCGAATGAGCAGTTCTTC
D: -; V: TRBV7-9; length: 12; J: TRBJ2-5; size: -; CDR3: CASSRYQETQYF; DNA: TGTGCCAGCAGCAGGTACCAAGAGACCCAGTACTTC
D: -; V: TRBV6-6; length: 15; J: TRBJ2-7; size: few; CDR3: CASSYSRDITGEQYF; DNA: TGTGCCAGCAGTTACTCGAGGGACATAACAGGAGAGCAGTACTTC
D: -; V: TRBV11-2; length: 16; J: TRBJ2-1; size: -; CDR3: CASSLVGGVSYNEQFF; DNA: TGTGCCAGCAGCTTAGTGGGCGGGGTCTCCTACAATGAGCAGTTCTTC
D: TRBD1; V: TRBV27; length: 15; J: TRBJ1-5; size: -; CDR3: CASSLDGQGHQPQHF; DNA: TGTGCCAGCAGTTTAGATGGACAGGGCCACCAGCCCCAGCATTTT
D: -; V: TRBV5-6; length: 15; J: TRBJ1-6; size: -; CDR3: CASSLRSSYNSPLHF; DNA: TGTGCCAGCAGCTTAAGAAGCTCCTATAATTCACCCCTCCACTTT
D: -; V: TRBV11-2; length: 16; J: TRBJ1-6; size: -; CDR3: CASRGAYPSYNSPLHF; DNA: TGTGCCAGCAGGGGAGCTTACCCCTCCTATAATTCACCCCTCCACTTT
D: -; V: TRBV2; length: 15; J: TRBJ1-5; size: -; CDR3: CASSESHPDYQPQHF; DNA: TGTGCCAGCAGTGAAAGTCACCCAGACTATCAGCCCCAGCATTTT
D: TRBD2; V: TRBV7-2; length: 15; J: TRBJ2-7; size: -; CDR3: CASSLSSSGALGQYF; DNA: TGTGCCAGCAGTTTGAGCTCTAGCGGGGCCTTAGGGCAGTACTTC
D: -; V: TRBV7-3; length: 13; J: TRBJ2-5; size: -; CDR3: CASAISEGKTQYF; DNA: TGTGCCAGCGCTATCTCTGAGGGCAAGACCCAGTACTTC
D: -; V: TRBV7-9; length: 17; J: TRBJ2-6; size: -; CDR3: CASSLAPGEGGANVLTF; DNA: TGTGCCAGCAGCTTAGCGCCAGGGGAAGGTGGGGCCAACGTCCTGACTTTC
D: TRBD1; V: TRBV11-3; length: 17; J: TRBJ2-7; size: -; CDR3: CASSLGQGTPRGDEQYF; DNA: TGTGCCAGCAGCTTGGGACAGGGAACCCCCAGGGGCGACGAGCAGTACTTC
D: -; V: TRBV4-2; length: 12; J: TRBJ2-7; size: -; CDR3: CASSFGSYEQYF; DNA: TGTGCCAGCAGCTTTGGGAGTTACGAGCAGTACTTC
D: -; V: TRBV5-4; length: 12; J: TRBJ2-7; size: -; CDR3: CASSLGEDEQYF; DNA: TGTGCCAGCAGCTTGGGAGAGGACGAGCAGTACTTC
D: -; V: TRBV11-3; length: 14; J: TRBJ2-3; size: few; CDR3: CASSRGFDTDTQYF; DNA: TGTGCCAGCAGCCGCGGATTCGACACAGATACGCAGTATTTT
D: -; V: TRBV7-6; length: 15; J: TRBJ2-3; size: -; CDR3: CASSLGAHHTDTQYF; DNA: TGTGCCAGCAGCTTGGGAGCCCACCACACAGATACGCAGTATTTT
D: TRBD2; V: TRBV13; length: 17; J: TRBJ2-7; size: -; CDR3: CASSSPPGLAVSYEQYF; DNA: TGTGCCAGCAGTTCTCCTCCGGGACTAGCGGTATCCTACGAGCAGTACTTC
D: -; V: TRBV7-2; length: 15; J: TRBJ1-1; size: once; CDR3: CASSPRQALNTEAFF; DNA: TGTGCCAGCAGCCCAAGACAGGCTTTAAACACTGAAGCTTTCTTT
D: -; V: TRBV11-3; length: 13; J: TRBJ2-7; size: -; CDR3: CASSLHQLGEQYF; DNA: TGTGCCAGCAGCCTCCACCAGCTGGGAGAGCAGTACTTC
D: -; V: TRBV6-6; length: 12; J: TRBJ2-7; size: -; CDR3: CASSYTSYEQYF; DNA: TGTGCCAGCAGTTACACCTCCTACGAGCAGTACTTC
D: TRBD1; V: TRBV7-2; length: 16; J: TRBJ2-1; size: -; CDR3: CASSWTGTPSYNEQFF; DNA: TGTGCCAGCAGCTGGACAGGCACTCCCTCCTACAATGAGCAGTTCTTC
D: -; V: TRBV30; length: 14; J: TRBJ2-7; size: -; CDR3: CAWSVVGGPYEQYF; DNA: TGTGCCTGGAGTGTAGTTGGGGGGCCCTACGAGCAGTACTTC
D: -; V: TRBV10-2; length: 13; J: TRBJ1-1; size: -; CDR3: CASSGGGWTEAFF; DNA: TGCGCCAGCAGTGGGGGGGGATGGACTGAAGCTTTCTTT
D: TRBD1; V: TRBV5-4; length: 16; J: TRBJ2-1; size: -; CDR3: CASSLGAGGAHNEQFF; DNA: TGTGCCAGCAGCTTGGGGGCAGGGGGCGCCCACAATGAGCAGTTCTTC
D: -; V: TRBV5-1; length: 15; J: TRBJ1-4; size: once; CDR3: CASSYSGRINEKLFF; DNA: TGCGCCAGCAGCTATTCGGGACGTATTAATGAAAAACTGTTTTTT
D: -; V: TRBV7-3; length: 15; J: TRBJ2-5; size: -; CDR3: CASTSSIDRGETQYF; DNA: TGTGCCAGCACGTCCTCAATTGACCGGGGAGAGACCCAGTACTTC
D: -; V: TRBV4-1; length: 14; J: TRBJ2-7; size: -; CDR3: CASSQEKGPYEQYF; DNA: TGCGCCAGCAGCCAGGAGAAGGGGCCCTACGAGCAGTACTTC
D: -; V: TRBV11-3; length: 13; J: TRBJ1-6; size: -; CDR3: CASSLQGGSPLHF; DNA: TGTGCCAGCAGCTTGCAGGGTGGTTCACCCCTCCACTTT
D: TRBD2; V: TRBV9; length: 15; J: TRBJ2-7; size: -; CDR3: CASSVGSGASYEQYF; DNA: TGTGCCAGCAGCGTCGGAAGCGGGGCTTCCTACGAGCAGTACTTC
D: -; V: TRBV19; length: 15; J: TRBJ1-3; size: few; CDR3: CASSTTKSPGNTIYF; DNA: TGTGCCAGTAGTACGACCAAGAGCCCTGGAAACACCATATATTTT
D: -; V: TRBV2; length: 14; J: TRBJ2-3; size: -; CDR3: CASSQGGGADTQYF; DNA: TGTGCCAGCAGCCAGGGTGGGGGCGCAGATACGCAGTATTTT
D: -; V: TRBV4-2; length: 14; J: TRBJ1-6; size: few; CDR3: CASSQEGENSPLHF; DNA: TGTGCCAGCAGCCAAGAGGGGGAGAATTCACCCCTCCACTTT